These 17 T cell receptor beta chains came from one sample sequenced in a study of shared clonotypes between healthy human individuals. Clones were read by immunoSEQ multiplex PCR, and TCRdb kept only the in-frame ones, dropping some. Of some 2,500,000 clones listed, 92% are singletons. The material sequenced was naive CD4+ T cells from PBMCs. As for subset: CD45RA+ positively selected. The receptors shown here come from a man aged 18 to 35 in good health. Some clones in this sample may be carry-over from other donors' samples.

Remarks on this clone: The sample carries other DNA sequences with the same CDR3. V gene TRBV5-1 combines with J gene TRBJ2-7; tentative D call: TRBD2 (6 bases). Germline V gene lookup returns CDR1 SGHRS and CDR2 YFSETQ. With 0 bases removed from V and 3 bases from J, the gap between germline ends came to 10 bases. The CDR3 length is 14 residues. Here the CDR3 DNA reads TGCGCCAGCAGCTTGGCCGGGAGCGGCTACGAGCAGTACTTC. Translating it yields CASSLAGSGYEQYF.

The chain uses TRBV4-1 and TRBJ1-3; 9 bases agree with TRBD1. Germline loops: CDR1 MGHRA, CDR2 YSYEKL. The V and J ends lost 4 bases and 15 bases, in that order; junction bases with no gene match: 10. This CDR3 spans 13 amino acids. The CDR3 bases are TGCGCCAGCAGCCGAGGAAGACAGGGGGAAAAATATTTT. The encoded protein is CASSRGRQGEKYF.

This clone was observed a single time. The V call is TRBV4-2, the J call TRBJ2-3; D might be TRBD2 (5 bases). The CDR3 runs 16 residues. V shed 0 bases and J shed 0 bases, with 10 bases lying between them. Germline V gene sequence: CDR1 LGHNA, CDR2 YNFKEQ. CDR3 sequence: CASSQDEAGSTDTQYF. As DNA, the CDR3 is TGTGCCAGCAGCCAAGATGAGGCGGGTAGCACAGATACGCAGTATTTT.

Written as DNA, the CDR3 is TGCAGCGTTGAAAAGGGGTACTTTAGCACAGATACGCAGTATTTT. It encodes CSVEKGYFSTDTQYF. This chain links TRBV29-1 with TRBJ2-3, with a tentative D call TRBD1 (5 bases). Trimming took 2 bases from V and 0 from J, leaving 12 bases between them. Germline loops: CDR1 SQVTM, CDR2 ANQGSEA. The CDR3 runs to 15 residues.

For this clone: The same CDR3 arises from other DNA sequences in this sample as well. The CDR3 loop reads CASSLLAGGNTGELFF. The DNA for the CDR3 is TGTGCCAGCAGCTTACTAGCGGGAGGGAACACCGGGGAGCTGTTTTTT. V usage is TRBV5-5 and J usage is TRBJ2-2; TRBD2 matches 12 bases. CDR3 length: 16 amino acids. The junction had 0 bases not matched to a gene; V was cut back by 2 bases and J by 1 base. Germline values: CDR1 SGHKS, CDR2 YYEKEE (reference sequence).

This chain uses TRBV5-1 with TRBJ1-5; D gene uncertain. V dropped 4 bases and J dropped 5 bases, with 13 bases sitting between them. Germline-derived CDR1 and CDR2 are SGHRS and YFSETQ. The CDR3 length is 14 residues. CDR3 in DNA: TGCGCCAGCAGCCGGGGTGACGGGGATCAGCCCCAGCATTTT. Amino acid sequence: CASSRGDGDQPQHF.

This chain links TRBV10-1 with TRBJ2-2; tentatively, D is TRBD1 or TRBD2 (5 bases each). The germline V gene encodes CDR1 WNHNN and CDR2 SYGVQD (reference sequence). The CDR3 spans 20 residues. Trimming removed 3 bases from V and 0 bases from J, with 23 bases in between. The CDR3 DNA sequence: TGCGCCAGCAGTGAAGTAATCAACTCTATGGGGGTCCCGAACACCGGGGAGCTGTTTTTT. Its translation is CASSEVINSMGVPNTGELFF.

V gene TRBV2 combines with J gene TRBJ1-2; D not resolved. CDR1 is SNHLY and CDR2 is FYNNEI in the germline V gene. The CDR3 covers 13 residues. Trimming shortened V by 6 bases and J by 0 bases, and 8 bases separated the two germline ends. The CDR3 region has the DNA TGTGCCAGCAGCGAAAATACTAACTATGGCTACACCTTC. This translates into CASSENTNYGYTF.

The chain carries TRBV7-6 and TRBJ2-5; D unresolved. CDR3 length: 16 residues. Looked up from germline, CDR1 is SGHVS and CDR2 is FNYEAQ. V gave up 5 bases and J gave up 5 bases, with 21 bases separating them. DNA of the CDR3: TGTGCCAGCAGCCCCCGAACGGACCCTACCCTGGAGACCCAGTACTTC. Translating gives CASSPRTDPTLETQYF.

The CDR3 protein is CASSWTVGNQPQHF. The CDR3 DNA sequence: TGTGCCAGCAGTTGGACGGTAGGGAATCAGCCCCAGCATTTT. The chain combines TRBV5-8 with TRBJ1-5; no definite D call. Germline assignment: CDR1 SGHTS and CDR2 YDEGEE. The CDR3 has 14 residues. V shed 5 bases and J shed 4 bases, with 13 bases lying between them.

This chain links TRBV7-9 with TRBJ1-2; D may be TRBD1 (5 bases). This CDR3 has 12 residues. Germline loops: CDR1 SEHNR, CDR2 FQNEAQ (reference sequence). V was clipped by 3 bases and J by 5 bases, with 7 bases between them. The CDR3 is CASSFRGYGYTF. The CDR3, as DNA: TGTGCCAGCAGCTTTCGGGGGTATGGCTACACCTTC.

Note on this clone: Distinct nucleotide sequences in the sample also encode this CDR3. The chain uses TRBV18 and TRBJ1-5, with D tentatively TRBD1 (5 bases). Per germline, CDR1 KGHSH and CDR2 LQKENI. V gave up 3 bases and J gave up 1 base, with 10 bases separating them. This CDR3 comprises 15 residues. The CDR3 nucleotides are TGTGCCAGCTCACCGACGGGGGTGAGCAATCAGCCCCAGCATTTT. Encoded protein: CASSPTGVSNQPQHF.

A single count supports this clone. The chain uses TRBV28 and TRBJ1-2; unclear D gene. The CDR3 is 12 amino acids. V lost 7 bases to trimming and J lost 4 bases, with 10 bases between them. In germline, CDR1 is MDHEN, CDR2 SYDVKM. DNA of the CDR3: TGTGCCAGCACCTCCGGCATCTATGGCTACACCTTC. It yields the protein CASTSGIYGYTF.

The chain has TRBV19 and TRBJ1-1, with TRBD1 matching 8 bases. Germline trimming cut 5 bases from V and 5 bases from J; bases unmatched to any gene: 1. Per the germline V gene, CDR1 is LNHDA and CDR2 is SQIVND (reference sequence). CDR3 length: 12 amino acids. In DNA form, the CDR3 reads TGTGCCAGTAGTGACAGGGGAACTGAAGCTTTCTTT. Its translation: CASSDRGTEAFF. The full variable domain, completed using reference TRBV19 and TRBJ1-1, is DGGITQSPKYLFRKEGQNVTLSCEQNLNHDAMYWYRQDPGQGLRLIYYSQIVNDFQKGDIAEGYSVSREKKESFPLTVTSAQKNPTAFYLCASSDRGTEAFFGQGTRLTVV.

Here the CDR3 reads CASSSHGNTEAFF. The CDR3 nucleotides read TGTGCCAGCAGCTCCCACGGGAACACTGAAGCTTTCTTT. This chain joins TRBV9 and TRBJ1-1; no reliable D call. The germline gives CDR1 SGDLS, CDR2 YYNGEE. Deletions cut 4 bases from V and 1 base from J, with 8 bases between. There are 13 residues in the CDR3. The variable domain in full, with the rest retrieved from reference TRBV9 and TRBJ1-1, is DSGVTQTPKHLITATGQRVTLRCSPRSGDLSVYWYQQSLDQGLQFLIQYYNGEERAKGNILERFSAQQFPDLHSELNLSSLELGDSALYFCASSSHGNTEAFFGQGTRLTVV.

The gene calls are TRBV28 and TRBJ1-2; weak D call: TRBD1 (6 bases). Trimming left V 6 bases short and J 7 bases short, with 21 bases between. Germline-derived CDR1 and CDR2 are MDHEN and SYDVKM. The CDR3 totals 15 residues. CDR3 loop: CASSQPPRGVGGYTF. The CDR3 DNA follows: TGTGCCAGCAGCCAACCCCCCAGGGGCGTAGGTGGCTACACCTTC.

J is TRBJ2-1 and V is TRBV18, with 7 nucleotides matching TRBD1. The CDR3 is 14 amino acids. Germline CDR1 KGHSH, CDR2 LQKENI. Trimming removed 7 bases from V and 0 bases from J; junction bases left unmatched: 3. The CDR3 region is CASFRQGSYNEQFF. The CDR3 DNA sequence: TGTGCCAGCTTTCGACAGGGCTCCTACAATGAGCAGTTCTTC.